The sequence of this T cell receptor (beta chain) was determined in a study of control samples from healthy donors and cancer patients. Method: immunoSEQ multiplex PCR; TCRdb's copy keeps in-frame clones and lacks some. Of 390,000 or so clones in the sample, roughly 90% are singletons; the top ten hold around 6.4%. Germline V lookup: CDR1 LNHDA, CDR2 SQIVND (reference sequence). V was trimmed by 5 bases and J by 10 bases, leaving 14 bases between them. The CDR3 covers 12 residues. The sample was PBMCs. This chain links TRBV19 with TRBJ1-1; possibly TRBD1 for D (6 bases). The origin of this receptor is a man aged 35 to 55 with head and neck cancer. CDR3 sequence (DNA): TGTGCCAGTAGTGACAGGCAAATTCGAGCTTTCTTT. It translates to CASSDRQIRAFF.